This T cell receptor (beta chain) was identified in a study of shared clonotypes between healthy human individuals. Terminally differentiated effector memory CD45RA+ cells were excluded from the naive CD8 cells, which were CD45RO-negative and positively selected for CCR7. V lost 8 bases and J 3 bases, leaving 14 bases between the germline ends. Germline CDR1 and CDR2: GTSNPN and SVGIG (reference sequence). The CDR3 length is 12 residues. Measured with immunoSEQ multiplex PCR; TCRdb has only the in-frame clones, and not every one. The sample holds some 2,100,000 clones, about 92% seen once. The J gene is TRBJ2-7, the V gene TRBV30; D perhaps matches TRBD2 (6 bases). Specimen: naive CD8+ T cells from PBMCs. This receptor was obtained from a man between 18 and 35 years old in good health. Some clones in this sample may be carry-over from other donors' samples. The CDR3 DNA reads TGTGCCGTGCGGGATTCAAGCTACGAGCAGTACTTC. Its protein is CAVRDSSYEQYF.